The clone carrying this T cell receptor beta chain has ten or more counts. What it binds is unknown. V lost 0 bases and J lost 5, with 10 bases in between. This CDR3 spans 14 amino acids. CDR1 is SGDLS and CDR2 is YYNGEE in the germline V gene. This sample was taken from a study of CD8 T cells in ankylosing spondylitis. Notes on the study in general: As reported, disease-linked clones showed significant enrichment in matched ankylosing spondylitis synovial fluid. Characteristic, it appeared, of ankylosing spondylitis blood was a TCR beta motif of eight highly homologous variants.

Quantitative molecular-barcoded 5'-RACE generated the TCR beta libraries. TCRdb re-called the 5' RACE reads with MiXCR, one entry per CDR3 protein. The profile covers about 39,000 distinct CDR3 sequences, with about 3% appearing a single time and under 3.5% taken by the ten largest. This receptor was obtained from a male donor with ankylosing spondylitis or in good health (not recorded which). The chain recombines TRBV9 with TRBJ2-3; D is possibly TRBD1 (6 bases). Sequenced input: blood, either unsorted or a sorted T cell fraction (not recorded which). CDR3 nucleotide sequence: TGTGCCAGCAGCGTAGCTACCAGGGGAGATACGCAGTATTTT. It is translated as CASSVATRGDTQYF.